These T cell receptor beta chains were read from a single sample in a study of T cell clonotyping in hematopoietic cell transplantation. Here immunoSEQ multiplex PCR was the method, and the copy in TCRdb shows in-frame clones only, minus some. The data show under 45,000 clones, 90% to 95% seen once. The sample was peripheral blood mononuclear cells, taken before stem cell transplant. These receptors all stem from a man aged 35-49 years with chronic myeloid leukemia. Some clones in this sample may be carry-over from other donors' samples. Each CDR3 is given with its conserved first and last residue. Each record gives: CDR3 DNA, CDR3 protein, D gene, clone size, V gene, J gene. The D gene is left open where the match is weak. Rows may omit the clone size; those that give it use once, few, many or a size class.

CDR3nt: TGTGCCAGCAGCTTCGACCCCAAGAGGGGCCAACAAGAGACCCAGTACTTC
CDR3aa: CASSFDPKRGQQETQYF
d_gene: NA
abundance: once
v_gene: TRBV5-4
j_gene: TRBJ2-5

CDR3nt: TGCGCCAGCCGGGGGGGAGGGGGCGAGGTCGGGGAGCTGTTTTTT
CDR3aa: CASRGGGGEVGELFF
d_gene: NA
abundance: NA
v_gene: TRBV5-1
j_gene: TRBJ2-2

CDR3nt: TGTGCCAGCAGCTTGTTCCGGGACACTGAAGCTTTCTTT
CDR3aa: CASSLFRDTEAFF
d_gene: NA
abundance: NA
v_gene: TRBV7-9
j_gene: TRBJ1-1

CDR3nt: TGTGCCAGCAGCCTCGGGACAGGGGTCTATCAGCCCCAGCATTTT
CDR3aa: CASSLGTGVYQPQHF
d_gene: TRBD1
abundance: NA
v_gene: TRBV7-9
j_gene: TRBJ1-5

CDR3nt: TGTGCCAGCAGTGTATCGAATTTGCCCCAGCATTTT
CDR3aa: CASSVSNLPQHF
d_gene: NA
abundance: NA
v_gene: TRBV2
j_gene: TRBJ1-5

CDR3nt: TGTGCCAGCGGTCCCCACTCCCCGGGAAGGGATACGCAGTATTTT
CDR3aa: CASGPHSPGRDTQYF
d_gene: NA
abundance: NA
v_gene: TRBV28
j_gene: TRBJ2-3

CDR3nt: TGTGCCAGCAGCTTAGAAGGTCGCGACATTAACGAGCAGTACTTC
CDR3aa: CASSLEGRDINEQYF
d_gene: NA
abundance: NA
v_gene: TRBV7-9
j_gene: TRBJ2-7

CDR3nt: TGCAGCGTTGATAATGGGGCCCAAGAGACCCAGTACTTC
CDR3aa: CSVDNGAQETQYF
d_gene: NA
abundance: NA
v_gene: TRBV29-1
j_gene: TRBJ2-5

CDR3nt: TGTGCCAGCAGTCGGGACAGGGGGTGGGGGCAGCCCCAGCATTTT
CDR3aa: CASSRDRGWGQPQHF
d_gene: TRBD1
abundance: once
v_gene: TRBV6-5
j_gene: TRBJ1-5

CDR3nt: TGTGCCAGCAGCGGCCGGGGACTAGCGACCAATGAGCAGTTCTTC
CDR3aa: CASSGRGLATNEQFF
d_gene: TRBD2
abundance: NA
v_gene: TRBV7-9
j_gene: TRBJ2-1

CDR3nt: TGTGCCAGCAGTTATGACTCCCACTCCTACGAGCAGTACTTC
CDR3aa: CASSYDSHSYEQYF
d_gene: NA
abundance: once
v_gene: TRBV27
j_gene: TRBJ2-7

CDR3nt: TGTGCCAGCAGGGACCACATGGCCGATAATTCACCCCTCCACTTT
CDR3aa: CASRDHMADNSPLHF
d_gene: NA
abundance: few
v_gene: TRBV25-1
j_gene: TRBJ1-6

CDR3nt: TGTGCCAGCAGCCATACAGGGTTTGGGGACACCGGGGAGCTGTTTTTT
CDR3aa: CASSHTGFGDTGELFF
d_gene: NA
abundance: NA
v_gene: TRBV4-2
j_gene: TRBJ2-2

CDR3nt: TGTGCCAGCAGTTATAATAGCAATCAGCCCCAGCATTTT
CDR3aa: CASSYNSNQPQHF
d_gene: NA
abundance: once
v_gene: TRBV2
j_gene: TRBJ1-5

CDR3nt: TGTGCCAGTAGTCCCGGCCCAGGGGTCACCTTC
CDR3aa: CASSPGPGVTF
d_gene: NA
abundance: NA
v_gene: TRBV19
j_gene: TRBJ1-2

CDR3nt: TGTGCCAGCAGGATCGGACAGGTGATGCAAGAGACCCAGTACTTC
CDR3aa: CASRIGQVMQETQYF
d_gene: TRBD1
abundance: few
v_gene: TRBV7-2
j_gene: TRBJ2-5

CDR3nt: TGCGCCAGCAGCTCCTGGGTAGCGGGGGTTGGCACAGATACGCAGTATTTT
CDR3aa: CASSSWVAGVGTDTQYF
d_gene: TRBD2
abundance: NA
v_gene: TRBV5-1
j_gene: TRBJ2-3

CDR3nt: TGTGCCAGCAGTTTAATGGGGGCAGAGACTGAAGCTTTCTTT
CDR3aa: CASSLMGAETEAFF
d_gene: NA
abundance: once
v_gene: TRBV27
j_gene: TRBJ1-1

CDR3nt: TGTGCCAGCAGCTTAGACTCCGGGACTGGAAACACCATATATTTT
CDR3aa: CASSLDSGTGNTIYF
d_gene: NA
abundance: NA
v_gene: TRBV7-7
j_gene: TRBJ1-3

CDR3nt: TGTGCCAGCTCTCTGGGGGCCTCAACCTATGGCTACACCTTC
CDR3aa: CASSLGASTYGYTF
d_gene: NA
abundance: NA
v_gene: TRBV5-6
j_gene: TRBJ1-2

CDR3nt: TGTGCCAGCAGCCCCCCCTGGGGGAAAGGCGAAACTAACTATGGCTACACCTTC
CDR3aa: CASSPPWGKGETNYGYTF
d_gene: NA
abundance: once
v_gene: TRBV14
j_gene: TRBJ1-2

CDR3nt: TGTGCCAGCAGCTTAGCTAGCGGGGGGGCCCTCGGTGAGCAGTTCTTC
CDR3aa: CASSLASGGALGEQFF
d_gene: TRBD2
abundance: NA
v_gene: TRBV7-8
j_gene: TRBJ2-1

CDR3nt: TGTGCCAGCAGTTACTCGACCCGGCCCTATGGCTACACCTTC
CDR3aa: CASSYSTRPYGYTF
d_gene: NA
abundance: NA
v_gene: TRBV6-5
j_gene: TRBJ1-2

CDR3nt: TGTGCCAGCAGCAAGACTAACTCACCCCTCCACTTT
CDR3aa: CASSKTNSPLHF
d_gene: NA
abundance: once
v_gene: TRBV7-2
j_gene: TRBJ1-6

CDR3nt: TGTGCCAGCAGTGACTCGTCAAGGGCCACTGAAGCTTTCTTT
CDR3aa: CASSDSSRATEAFF
d_gene: NA
abundance: NA
v_gene: TRBV6-4
j_gene: TRBJ1-1

CDR3nt: TGTGCCAGCAGCGTACGGAATGAGCAGTTCTTC
CDR3aa: CASSVRNEQFF
d_gene: NA
abundance: NA
v_gene: TRBV7-6
j_gene: TRBJ2-1

CDR3nt: TGTGCCAGCAGCCGACAGGGAGAGAGGTACGAGCAGTACTTC
CDR3aa: CASSRQGERYEQYF
d_gene: TRBD1
abundance: NA
v_gene: TRBV14
j_gene: TRBJ2-7

CDR3nt: TGTGCCAGTAGTCTCGGACAGGGGAATCAGCCCCAGCATTTT
CDR3aa: CASSLGQGNQPQHF
d_gene: TRBD1
abundance: once
v_gene: TRBV19
j_gene: TRBJ1-5

CDR3nt: TGTGCCAGCAGCCCTTTGACAGGGAGGGACACTGAAGCTTTCTTT
CDR3aa: CASSPLTGRDTEAFF
d_gene: TRBD1
abundance: NA
v_gene: TRBV7-8
j_gene: TRBJ1-1

CDR3nt: TGTGCCAGCAGCTCAGAGGGGGGGCGCACAGATACGCAGTATTTT
CDR3aa: CASSSEGGRTDTQYF
d_gene: NA
abundance: NA
v_gene: TRBV7-3
j_gene: TRBJ2-3

CDR3nt: TGTGCCAGCAGCGCCGGACAGGCCTTGAACACTGAAGCTTTCTTT
CDR3aa: CASSAGQALNTEAFF
d_gene: TRBD1
abundance: NA
v_gene: TRBV7-2
j_gene: TRBJ1-1

CDR3nt: TGTGCCAGCAGCTTCACAGAGAACACTGAAGCTTTCTTT
CDR3aa: CASSFTENTEAFF
d_gene: NA
abundance: NA
v_gene: TRBV7-3
j_gene: TRBJ1-1

CDR3nt: TGTGCCAGCAGACCGGTTCCATCGTCTTTAGACGAGCAGTACTTC
CDR3aa: CASRPVPSSLDEQYF
d_gene: NA
abundance: once
v_gene: TRBV6-5
j_gene: TRBJ2-7

CDR3nt: TGTGCCAGCAGCCCTCCGGACAGGACGTCTCAGCCCCAGCATTTT
CDR3aa: CASSPPDRTSQPQHF
d_gene: TRBD1
abundance: NA
v_gene: TRBV7-2
j_gene: TRBJ1-5

CDR3nt: TGCAGCGTTGAATTAGGGACAGTTAATGAAAAACTGTTTTTT
CDR3aa: CSVELGTVNEKLFF
d_gene: TRBD1
abundance: NA
v_gene: TRBV29-1
j_gene: TRBJ1-4

CDR3nt: TGTGCCAGCATTTTAGGGACTGGGAATGAGCAGTTCTTC
CDR3aa: CASILGTGNEQFF
d_gene: NA
abundance: NA
v_gene: TRBV6-1
j_gene: TRBJ2-1

CDR3nt: TGTGCCAGCAGGGCCACAGGGTATGTGAGCAATCAGCCCCAGCATTTT
CDR3aa: CASRATGYVSNQPQHF
d_gene: NA
abundance: NA
v_gene: TRBV28
j_gene: TRBJ1-5

CDR3nt: TGTGCCTGGAGACAGGGGTCAATGAACACCGGGGAGCTGTTTTTT
CDR3aa: CAWRQGSMNTGELFF
d_gene: TRBD1
abundance: NA
v_gene: TRBV30
j_gene: TRBJ2-2

CDR3nt: TGTGCCAGCAGTGAAAGCAGGTTCACAGATACGCAGTATTTT
CDR3aa: CASSESRFTDTQYF
d_gene: NA
abundance: NA
v_gene: TRBV25-1
j_gene: TRBJ2-3

CDR3nt: TGTGCCAGCAGCTTGGGAAGTGAAGCTTTCTTT
CDR3aa: CASSLGSEAFF
d_gene: NA
abundance: NA
v_gene: TRBV5-5
j_gene: TRBJ1-1

CDR3nt: TGTGCCACCTACAGGGGAGGCTCCTATAATTCACCCCTCCACTTT
CDR3aa: CATYRGGSYNSPLHF
d_gene: TRBD1
abundance: NA
v_gene: TRBV10-3
j_gene: TRBJ1-6

CDR3nt: TGTGCCACCAGCAGAGTGAGAGCGAACACTGAAGCTTTCTTT
CDR3aa: CATSRVRANTEAFF
d_gene: NA
abundance: NA
v_gene: TRBV15
j_gene: TRBJ1-1

CDR3nt: TGTGCCAGCAGCCTTGAACTCGACTACGAGCAGTACTTC
CDR3aa: CASSLELDYEQYF
d_gene: NA
abundance: NA
v_gene: TRBV7-9
j_gene: TRBJ2-7

CDR3nt: TGCGCCAGCAGCCTGGGGACAGGGGGCAACACCGGGGAGCTGTTTTTT
CDR3aa: CASSLGTGGNTGELFF
d_gene: TRBD1
abundance: NA
v_gene: TRBV5-1
j_gene: TRBJ2-2

CDR3nt: TGTGCCAGTAGTATCGGCAACCTGAACACTGAAGCTTTCTTT
CDR3aa: CASSIGNLNTEAFF
d_gene: NA
abundance: once
v_gene: TRBV19
j_gene: TRBJ1-1

CDR3nt: TGTGCCTGGAGTCGAACTTTCCAGGAGACCCAGTACTTC
CDR3aa: CAWSRTFQETQYF
d_gene: NA
abundance: NA
v_gene: TRBV30
j_gene: TRBJ2-5

CDR3nt: TGTGCCAGCAGTTACACTGTCGAAGGCACTGAAGCTTTCTTT
CDR3aa: CASSYTVEGTEAFF
d_gene: NA
abundance: NA
v_gene: TRBV6-5
j_gene: TRBJ1-1

CDR3nt: TGCAGCGTTGAAGAGGGAAGGGATCAGCCCCAGCATTTT
CDR3aa: CSVEEGRDQPQHF
d_gene: NA
abundance: NA
v_gene: TRBV29-1
j_gene: TRBJ1-5

CDR3nt: TGTGCCATCAGTGATCGCCCTAGGAGGGCTGAAGCTTTCTTT
CDR3aa: CAISDRPRRAEAFF
d_gene: NA
abundance: once
v_gene: TRBV10-3
j_gene: TRBJ1-1

CDR3nt: TGTGCCAGCAGTGAAGCAAGTACGGTCTACACCTTC
CDR3aa: CASSEASTVYTF
d_gene: NA
abundance: NA
v_gene: TRBV6-1
j_gene: TRBJ1-2

CDR3nt: TGTGCCTGGAGTGGGGACGGGGGGAATGAGCAGTTCTTC
CDR3aa: CAWSGDGGNEQFF
d_gene: TRBD2
abundance: NA
v_gene: TRBV30
j_gene: TRBJ2-1

CDR3nt: TGTGCCAGCAGCCCCGACTCCGGGGAGCTGTTTTTT
CDR3aa: CASSPDSGELFF
d_gene: NA
abundance: NA
v_gene: TRBV11-3
j_gene: TRBJ2-2

CDR3nt: TGCGCCAGCAGCCTAGGGGGGACGGGGTCCACCGGGGAGCTGTTTTTT
CDR3aa: CASSLGGTGSTGELFF
d_gene: NA
abundance: NA
v_gene: TRBV4-3
j_gene: TRBJ2-2